This T cell receptor (beta chain) came from a study of blood T cell repertoires in COVID-19. Study details: Both acute and convalescent COVID-19 samples were obtained from the United States, Italy and Spain. From T cells, B-cell-depleted T cells, or PBMCs came the material, which was cDNA or gDNA.

Germline V gene lookup returns CDR1 SGHTA and CDR2 FQGNSA. The CDR3 consists of 15 residues. The V segment lost 3 bases and the J segment 7 bases; nucleotides outside the gene matches: 6. Original handling: Researchers report that nucleated cell counts were estimated from reference gene primer amplification. Clones were read by immunoSEQ multiplex PCR, and TCRdb kept only the in-frame ones, dropping some. D and trimming come from the DNA, and the V and J calls and clone size come from that table. In the table there are about 200,000 clones, roughly nine tenths of which are singletons. The count of this clone is one.

The clonotype was recovered from a woman in her 70s with acute or convalescent COVID-19. Sequenced sample: peripheral blood. The chain is built from TRBV7-2 and TRBJ1-4, with TRBD1 matching over 9 bases. CDR3 protein: CASSFSGTGREKLFF. The CDR3 nucleotides read TGTGCCAGCAGCTTTTCCGGGACAGGGCGTGAAAAACTGTTTTTT.